This T cell receptor beta chain was sequenced for a study of OX40 agonist ivuxolimab in advanced cancers. TCRdb's table, derived via immunoSEQ multiplex PCR, lists solely in-frame clones and lacks some. The sample contains roughly 12,000 clones, around 87% of which appear only once. The CDR3 is 13 residues long. Germline assignment: CDR1 MDHEN and CDR2 SYDVKM. V shed 6 bases and J shed 7 bases, with 15 bases lying between them. The source was CD4+ or CD8+ T cells sorted from blood, collected in a trial of the OX40 agonist ivuxolimab. The chain combines TRBV28 with TRBJ2-5; D not resolved. The clonotype comes from an adult with an advanced solid tumor such as melanoma, head and neck, liver or kidney cancer. For the CDR3, the DNA is TGTGCCAGCAGACCCGTGGAGTCTGGGACCCAGTACTTC. It translates to CASRPVESGTQYF.